Here is one T cell receptor (beta chain) with its context. This entry comes from a study of OX40 agonist ivuxolimab in advanced cancers. As for the study in general: Patients' therapy was ivuxolimab, an antibody that acts as an agonist of OX40 (CD134).

The repertoire was sequenced with immunoSEQ multiplex PCR; TCRdb's copy has only in-frame clones and lacks some. The repertoire holds about 120,000 clones, with roughly nine tenths as singletons. Trimming took off 3 bases at V and 5 bases at J, with 10 bases between the two ends. Looked up from germline, CDR1 is GTSNPN and CDR2 is SVGIG (reference sequence). The CDR3 spans 12 residues. Sample: CD4+ or CD8+ T cells sorted from blood, taken in a trial of the OX40 agonist ivuxolimab. The chain carries TRBV30 and TRBJ2-5; D might be TRBD1 or TRBD2, each matching 5 bases. The TCR comes from an adult with an advanced solid tumor such as melanoma, head and neck, liver or kidney cancer. The CDR3 sequence: CAWSGWGETQYF. The CDR3 nucleotides read TGTGCCTGGAGCGGCTGGGGGGAGACCCAGTACTTC.